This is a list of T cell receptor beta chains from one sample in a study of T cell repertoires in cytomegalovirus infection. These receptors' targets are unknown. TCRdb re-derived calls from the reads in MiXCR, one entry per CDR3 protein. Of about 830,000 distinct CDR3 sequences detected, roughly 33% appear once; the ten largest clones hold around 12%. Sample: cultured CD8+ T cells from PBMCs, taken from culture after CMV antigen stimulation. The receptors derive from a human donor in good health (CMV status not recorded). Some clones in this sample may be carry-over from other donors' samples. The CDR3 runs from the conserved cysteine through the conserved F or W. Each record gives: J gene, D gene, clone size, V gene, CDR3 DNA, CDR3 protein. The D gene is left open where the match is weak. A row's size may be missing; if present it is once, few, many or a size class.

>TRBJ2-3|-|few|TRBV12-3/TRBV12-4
TGTGCCAGCAGTTGGGGGGAGGGGGGCGCATATACGCAGTATTTT
CASSWGEGGAYTQYF
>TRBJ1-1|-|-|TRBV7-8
TGTGCCAGCAGCTCAGTAGGGCCTACGAACACTGAAGCTTTCTTT
CASSSVGPTNTEAFF
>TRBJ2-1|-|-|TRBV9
TGTGCCAGCAGCGTAGGACAGGGAGGTTTGGATGAGCAGTTCTTC
CASSVGQGGLDEQFF
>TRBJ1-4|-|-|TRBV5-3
TGTGCCAGCAGCGTGGAGCCTGCCGGGGGTGAAAAACTGTTTTTT
CASSVEPAGGEKLFF
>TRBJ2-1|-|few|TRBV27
TGTGCCAGCAGTTTAACTACTTTATCCTACAATGAGCAGTTCTTC
CASSLTTLSYNEQFF
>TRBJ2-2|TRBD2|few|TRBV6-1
TGTGCCAGCAGTGATGGACTAGTTAACACCGGGGAGCTGTTTTTT
CASSDGLVNTGELFF
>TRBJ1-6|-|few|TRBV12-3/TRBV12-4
TGTGCCAGCAGTCCAGCGACAGTATTCTCACCCCTCCACTTT
CASSPATVFSPLHF
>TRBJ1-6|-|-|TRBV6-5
TGTGCCAGCAGTTACTCGAACTCGGCAAATTCGGATTCACCCCTCCACTTT
CASSYSNSANSDSPLHF
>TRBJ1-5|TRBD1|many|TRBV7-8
TGTGCCAGCAGCATCCGGACAGGGTACAATCAGCCCCAGCATTTT
CASSIRTGYNQPQHF
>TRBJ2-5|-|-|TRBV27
TGTGCCAGCGTCTCCCCGGTAAAGAAGACCCAGTACTTC
CASVSPVKKTQYF
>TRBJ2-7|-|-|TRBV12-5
TGTGCTAGTGGTTTCAACCCAGAGGAGACAGGCGCCTACGAGCAGTACTTC
CASGFNPEETGAYEQYF
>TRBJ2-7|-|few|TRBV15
TGTGCCACCAGCAGAGATGTCAGGGACTCCTACGAGCAGTACTTC
CATSRDVRDSYEQYF
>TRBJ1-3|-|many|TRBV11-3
TGTGCCAGCAGCTTAGGTTTGAGCAACTCTGGAAACACCATATATTTT
CASSLGLSNSGNTIYF
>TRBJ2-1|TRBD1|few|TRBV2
TGTGCCAGCAGTGAATTAGGACAGGGGGGGTGGAATGAGCAGTTCTTC
CASSELGQGGWNEQFF
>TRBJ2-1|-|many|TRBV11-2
TGTGCCAGCAGCTTAGTCCCCAGGGGCGGCTACAATGAGCAGTTCTTC
CASSLVPRGGYNEQFF
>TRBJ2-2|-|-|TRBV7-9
TGTGCCAGCACCCCCCCGATGGGGGTGGACACCGGGGGGCTGTTTTTT
CASTPPMGVDTGGLFF
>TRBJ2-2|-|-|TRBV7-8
TGTGCCAGCAGCGACAGCTACCGTGACACCGGGGAGCTGTTTTTT
CASSDSYRDTGELFF
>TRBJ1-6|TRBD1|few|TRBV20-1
TGCAGTGCTAGAGATCACAAGGGACAGTATAATTCACCCCTCCACTTT
CSARDHKGQYNSPLHF
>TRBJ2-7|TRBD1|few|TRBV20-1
TGCAGTGCCGTCCACAGCGACAGGGCCCATGACGAGCAGTACTTC
CSAVHSDRAHDEQYF
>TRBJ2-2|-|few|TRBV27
TGTGCCAGCAGTCGTGGGGGTGGTCTCACCGGGGAGCTGTTTTTT
CASSRGGGLTGELFF
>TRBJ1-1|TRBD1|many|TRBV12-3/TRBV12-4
TGTGCCAGCAGTCCGGGACAGATCACTGAAGCTTTCTTT
CASSPGQITEAFF
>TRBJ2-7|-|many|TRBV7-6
TGTGCCAGCAGCTTAGCGGAAGGCCCCGGCGAGCAGTACTTC
CASSLAEGPGEQYF
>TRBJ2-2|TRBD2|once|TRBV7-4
TGTGCCAGCAGCGGACTAGTGGGGAGGGCCGGGGAGCTGTTTTTT
CASSGLVGRAGELFF
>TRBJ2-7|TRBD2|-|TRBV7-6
TGTGCCAGCAGCTTAAATGGGAGGGTGATTCTCTACGAGCAGTACTTC
CASSLNGRVILYEQYF
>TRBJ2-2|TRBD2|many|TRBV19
TGTGCCAGCAAGTCAACTTATGGCGGGGGGTTTAACACCGGGGAGCTGTTTTTT
CASKSTYGGGFNTGELFF
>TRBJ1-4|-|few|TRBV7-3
TGTGCCAGCAGCTTAGGGTCGGGTACTAATGAAAAACTGTTTTTT
CASSLGSGTNEKLFF
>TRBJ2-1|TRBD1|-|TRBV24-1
TGTGCCACCAGTGAAGGGACAGGGTGGGATGAGCAGTTCTTC
CATSEGTGWDEQFF
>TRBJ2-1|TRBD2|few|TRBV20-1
TGCAGTGCTAGGGGACTAGGGGAAAATGAGCAGTTCTTC
CSARGLGENEQFF
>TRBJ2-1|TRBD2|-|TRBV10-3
TGTGCCATCAGTGACCCAATAAAGGGGAGGGCGAATGAGCAGTTCTTC
CAISDPIKGRANEQFF
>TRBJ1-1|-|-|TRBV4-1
TGCGCCAGCAGCCAAGTTCGGGGTCGGACTGAAGCTTTCTTT
CASSQVRGRTEAFF
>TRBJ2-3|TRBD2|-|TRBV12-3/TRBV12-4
TGTGCCAGCAGCACCCCGGCACTAGCGGGGGGGCGGATAGATACGCAGTATTTT
CASSTPALAGGRIDTQYF
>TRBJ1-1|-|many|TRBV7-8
TGTGCCAGCAGCTTATCCCAGGGAAGGACTGAAGCTTTCTTT
CASSLSQGRTEAFF
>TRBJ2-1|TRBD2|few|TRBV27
TGTGCCAGCAGTTCCCTTCTAGCGGGGGGGATCAATGAGCAGTTCTTC
CASSSLLAGGINEQFF
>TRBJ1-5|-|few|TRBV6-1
TGTGCCAGCAGTGGGGAAAGGAATCAGCCCCAGCATTTT
CASSGERNQPQHF
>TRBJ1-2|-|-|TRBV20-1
TGCAGTGCTAGAGATAAGTCAGGGGACTATGGCTACACCTTC
CSARDKSGDYGYTF
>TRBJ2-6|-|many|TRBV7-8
TGTGCCAGCAGCTCCCGGGCGGGGTCTGGGGCCAACGTCCTGACTTTC
CASSSRAGSGANVLTF
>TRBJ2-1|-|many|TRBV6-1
TGTGCCAGCTCGGACAGCCCAAATGAGCAGTTCTTC
CASSDSPNEQFF
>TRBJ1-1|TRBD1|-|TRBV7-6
TGTGCCAGCAGGACAGGGTTGATTGCTTTCTTT
CASRTGLIAFF
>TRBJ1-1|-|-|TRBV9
TGTGCCAGCAGCGTGGGGGCAGGGTTGAACACTGAAGCTTTCTTT
CASSVGAGLNTEAFF
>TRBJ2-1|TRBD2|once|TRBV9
TGTGCCAGCAGCCCCACTCGGGGGGCCTACAATGAGCAGTTCTTC
CASSPTRGAYNEQFF
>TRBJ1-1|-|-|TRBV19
TGTGCCATTAAGGACAGACTGAACACTGAAGCTTTCTTT
CAIKDRLNTEAFF
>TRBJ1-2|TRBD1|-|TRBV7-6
TGTGCCAGCAGCCGATCCGGACAGGGGGCAAACGGCTACACCTTC
CASSRSGQGANGYTF
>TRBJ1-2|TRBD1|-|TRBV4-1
TGCGCCAGCAGCCAAGACTCAGGACAGGGTGGGGGCTACACCTTC
CASSQDSGQGGGYTF
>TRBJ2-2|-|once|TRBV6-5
TGTGCCACTTTCCGGTCGGATCTCGGGGAGCTGTTTTTT
CATFRSDLGELFF
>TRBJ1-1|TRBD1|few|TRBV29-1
TGCAGCGTTGGGGACAGGACGAACACTGAAGCTTTCTTT
CSVGDRTNTEAFF
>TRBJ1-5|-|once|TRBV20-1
TGCAGTGCTAGAGAGGGAGTTTATAGCAATCAGCCCCAGCATTTT
CSAREGVYSNQPQHF
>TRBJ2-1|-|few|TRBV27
TGTGCCAGCAGTTTATCGGCAGGGTTCAATGAGCAGTTCTTC
CASSLSAGFNEQFF
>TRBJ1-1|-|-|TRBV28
TGTGCCAGCAGTTCAGACCCACAGGGATTCGCTTTCTTT
CASSSDPQGFAFF